The rows below give T cell receptor beta chains drawn from one sample of a study of cytomegalovirus exposure and HLA in healthy donors. The data were produced by immunoSEQ multiplex PCR, yet TCRdb's version contains in-frame clones alone and is incomplete. Seen here are 120,000 or so clones, about three quarters observed once, and the top ten hold 6.3%. Sequencing used PBMCs. The source of these receptors is a middle-aged woman in good health and CMV-seronegative. CDR3s include the opening cysteine and the closing phenylalanine or tryptophan. Each record gives: D gene, V gene, clone size, CDR3 length, J gene, CDR3 DNA, CDR3 protein. D genes are given only for firm matches. Rows give clone size only sometimes, using once, few, many, or a class for an expanded clone.

>.|TRBV15|.|17|TRBJ2-3
TGTGCCACCAGCAGAGACCCCCTCGGGAGAATCACAGATACGCAGTATTTT
CATSRDPLGRITDTQYF
>TRBD2|TRBV25-1|.|14|TRBJ2-1
TGTGCCAGCGGAGGACTAGCGGGAGGATTTGAGCAGTTCTTC
CASGGLAGGFEQFF
>TRBD2|TRBV28|.|14|TRBJ2-7
TGTGCCAGCAGTAAAAAGGGAGGGGCGGGGGTCCAGTACTTC
CASSKKGGAGVQYF
>.|TRBV25-1|.|13|TRBJ2-7
TGTGCCAGCAGTAGAAATAGCGGCTACGAGCAGTACTTC
CASSRNSGYEQYF
>.|TRBV4-2|.|14|TRBJ2-3
TGTGCCAGCAGCCTGGACAGAAACACAGATACGCAGTATTTT
CASSLDRNTDTQYF
>.|TRBV18|.|18|TRBJ2-1
TGTGCCAGCTCACCATCGGTCCGGGATTCGAGCTCCTACAATGAGCAGTTCTTC
CASSPSVRDSSSYNEQFF
>TRBD2|TRBV7-6|once|15|TRBJ2-7
TGTGCCAGCAGCCCCGAGGCCAGCGGGAGCGCCGAGCAGTACTTC
CASSPEASGSAEQYF
>TRBD2|TRBV6-5|.|15|TRBJ2-5
TGTGCCAGCAGTTACTCGCCGCGGGGGCAAGAGACCCAGTACTTC
CASSYSPRGQETQYF
>TRBD1|TRBV6-1|.|14|TRBJ1-2
TGTGCCAGCAGTGACCTACAGGGGGCCAGCGGCTACACCTTC
CASSDLQGASGYTF
>.|TRBV7-2|.|15|TRBJ1-3
TGTGCCAGCAGCTCCCAGGGGTGGAGTGGAAACACCATATATTTT
CASSSQGWSGNTIYF
>.|TRBV9|.|14|TRBJ1-5
TGTGCCAGCAGCGTAGATGGGGGGACCCAGCCCCAGCATTTT
CASSVDGGTQPQHF
>.|TRBV6-1|.|13|TRBJ1-1
TGTGCCAGCCAATGGGGGGTTTACACTGAAGCTTTCTTT
CASQWGVYTEAFF
>TRBD2|TRBV7-8|few|15|TRBJ2-1
TGTGCCAGCAGCTGGGGTAGCGGGAGGGTAAATGAGCAGTTCTTC
CASSWGSGRVNEQFF
>.|TRBV7-9|.|15|TRBJ1-2
TGTGCCAGCAGCTTATCTACAGGCCCCCCTGGAGGCTACACCTTC
CASSLSTGPPGGYTF
>TRBD2|TRBV5-6|.|15|TRBJ2-1
TGTGCCAGCAGGGCAGCGGGAGCGGCCTACAATGAGCAGTTCTTC
CASRAAGAAYNEQFF
>TRBD2|TRBV10-3|.|15|TRBJ2-1
TGTGCCATCAGTGATGTATCTGCCGGGAGGCCTGAGCAGTTCTTC
CAISDVSAGRPEQFF
>TRBD1|TRBV9|.|13|TRBJ1-1
TGTGCCAGCAGTGCTACAGGGGAACCTGAAGCTTTCTTT
CASSATGEPEAFF
>.|TRBV2|.|15|TRBJ2-2
TGTGCCAGCAGTGAGGCGGCGGGAAGTAGCGGGGAGCTGTTTTTT
CASSEAAGSSGELFF
>.|TRBV7-9|.|15|TRBJ2-5
TGTGCCAGCAGCCCCTTTCGGGGAAACCAAGAGACCCAGTACTTC
CASSPFRGNQETQYF
>TRBD1|TRBV6-1|.|13|TRBJ2-7
TGTGCCAGCATTGGGGACAGTGCCTACGAGCAGTACTTC
CASIGDSAYEQYF
>TRBD2|TRBV15|once|16|TRBJ2-1
TGTGCCACCAGCAGGATTGTAGCGGGAGGGCCCAATGAGCAGTTCTTC
CATSRIVAGGPNEQFF
>TRBD1|TRBV10-2|.|12|TRBJ2-7
TGCGCCAGCGGACAGGGGACCTACGAGCAGTACTTC
CASGQGTYEQYF
>.|TRBV5-1|.|15|TRBJ2-2
TGCGCCAGCAGCTTGGCCGAGGGGAACACCGGGGAGCTGTTTTTT
CASSLAEGNTGELFF
>TRBD2|TRBV5-1|.|15|TRBJ2-1
TGCGCCAGCAGAACCGGGACTAGCGGCATCAATGAGCAGTTCTTC
CASRTGTSGINEQFF
>TRBD2|TRBV11-2|.|18|TRBJ2-5
TGTGCCAGCAGCTTACGGGGGGTGCCTGTAGCGGGAGGCGAAACCCAGTACTTC
CASSLRGVPVAGGETQYF
>TRBD2|TRBV11-1|.|15|TRBJ2-7
TGTGCCAGCAGCTTAGGAAGCGGGAGCTCCTACGAGCAGTACTTC
CASSLGSGSSYEQYF
>.|TRBV4-1|.|16|TRBJ1-5
TGCGCCAGCAGCCAAGCGCAGGGTTGGGGCAATCAGCCCCAGCATTTT
CASSQAQGWGNQPQHF